Each of the 7 T cell receptor beta chains below was sequenced from the same sample in a study of T cell responses to AZD1222 COVID-19 vaccine. Only in-frame clones appear in the TCRdb table, and some are missing; sequencing was by immunoSEQ multiplex PCR. The table shows 100,000 or so clones, with just over 85% occurring only once. The sample was peripheral blood, taken on day 0 of AZD1222 vaccination. These receptors were taken from an adult in good health.

The chain combines TRBV27 with TRBJ2-7; the D gene is possibly TRBD1 (6 bases). Trimming shortened V by 6 bases and J by 3 bases, and 15 bases separated the two germline ends. The germline V gene encodes CDR1 MNHEY and CDR2 SMNVEV (reference sequence). The CDR3 consists of 14 residues. The CDR3 loop reads CASSLGQLGYEQYF. In DNA form, the CDR3 reads TGTGCCAGCAGCCTAGGACAGTTAGGCTACGAGCAGTACTTC.

This clone showed up just once. This chain uses TRBV30 with TRBJ1-1; 7 bases map to TRBD1. V shed 4 bases and J 7 bases; nucleotides not matched to a gene: 9. Looked up from germline, CDR1 is GTSNPN and CDR2 is SVGIG (reference sequence). The length of the CDR3 is 13 residues. CDR3 protein: CAWMGTARGEAFF. CDR3 in DNA: TGTGCCTGGATGGGGACAGCTCGAGGTGAAGCTTTCTTT.

The V gene is TRBV27, the J gene TRBJ2-1, with 7 nucleotides matching TRBD1. Unmatched junction bases numbered 7, after V lost 6 bases and J lost 2 bases. The CDR3 covers 15 residues. The V gene's germline CDR1 is MNHEY and CDR2 SMNVEV (reference sequence). CDR3 amino acids: CASRLGGSAYNEQFF. CDR3 bases: TGTGCCAGCAGACTAGGGGGCTCGGCCTACAATGAGCAGTTCTTC.

This sequence joins TRBV2 and TRBJ1-1; D is unresolved. The length of the CDR3 is 13 residues. CDR1 and CDR2 from the germline V gene are SNHLY and FYNNEI. The ends were cut back, 7 bases at V and 2 bases at J, with 11 bases in the middle. The CDR3 reads CASNLKSNTEAFF. In DNA form, the CDR3 reads TGTGCCAGCAACCTGAAATCCAACACTGAAGCTTTCTTT.

The chain recombines TRBV6-6 with TRBJ1-1; 7 nucleotides agree with TRBD1. The CDR3 is 15 residues long. The germline V gene encodes CDR1 MNHNY and CDR2 SVGAGI (reference sequence). Trimming took 6 bases from V and 0 from J; bases not matched to a gene: 7. The CDR3 is CASSTGQTMNTEAFF. CDR3 DNA sequence: TGTGCCAGCAGCACGGGACAGACAATGAACACTGAAGCTTTCTTT.

This chain uses TRBV28 with TRBJ2-7; 9 bases are shared with TRBD2. Trimming at V came to 6 bases and at J to 5 bases, leaving 14 bases not matched to a gene. Germline loops: CDR1 MDHEN, CDR2 SYDVKM. The CDR3 extends over 16 amino acids. The CDR3 is CASRLGRREGLDEQYF. Here the CDR3 DNA reads TGTGCCAGCAGGCTGGGGCGGCGGGAGGGCCTTGACGAGCAGTACTTC.

This chain connects TRBV5-8 to TRBJ2-4; either TRBD1 or TRBD2 may fit D (5 bases each). The CDR3 has 14 residues. Germline CDR1 and CDR2: SGHTS and YDEGEE. V shed 4 bases and J shed 8 bases, with 16 bases lying between them. For the CDR3, the DNA is TGTGCCAGCAGCCTGAAGGGGACGATAGACATTCAGTACTTC. This encodes CASSLKGTIDIQYF.